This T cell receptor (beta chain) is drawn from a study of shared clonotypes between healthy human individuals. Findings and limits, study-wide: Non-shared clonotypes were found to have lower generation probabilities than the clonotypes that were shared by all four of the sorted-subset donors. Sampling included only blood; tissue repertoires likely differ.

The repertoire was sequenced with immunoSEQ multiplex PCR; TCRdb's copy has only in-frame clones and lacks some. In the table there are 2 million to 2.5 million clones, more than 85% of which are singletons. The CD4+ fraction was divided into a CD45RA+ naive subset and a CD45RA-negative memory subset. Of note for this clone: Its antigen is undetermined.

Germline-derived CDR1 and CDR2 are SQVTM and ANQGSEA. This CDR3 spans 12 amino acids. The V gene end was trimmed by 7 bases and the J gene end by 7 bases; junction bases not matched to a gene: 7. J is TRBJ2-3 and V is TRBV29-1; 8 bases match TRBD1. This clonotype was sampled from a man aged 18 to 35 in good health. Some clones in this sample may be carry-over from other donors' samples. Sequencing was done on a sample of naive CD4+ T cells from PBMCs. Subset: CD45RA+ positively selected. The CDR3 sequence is CSGRQGANTQYF. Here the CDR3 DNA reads TGCAGCGGACGGCAGGGGGCAAATACGCAGTATTTT.